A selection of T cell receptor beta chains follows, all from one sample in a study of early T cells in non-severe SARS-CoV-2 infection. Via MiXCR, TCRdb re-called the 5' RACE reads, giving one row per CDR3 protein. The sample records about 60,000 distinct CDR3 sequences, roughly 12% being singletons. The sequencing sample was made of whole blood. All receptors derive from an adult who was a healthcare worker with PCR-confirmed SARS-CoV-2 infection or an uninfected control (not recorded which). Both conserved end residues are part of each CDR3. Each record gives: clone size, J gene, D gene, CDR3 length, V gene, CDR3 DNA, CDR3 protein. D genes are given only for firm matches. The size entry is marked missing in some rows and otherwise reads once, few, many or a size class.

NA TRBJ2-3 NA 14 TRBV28 TGTGCCAGCAGTTTATATGTGGGTGCAGATACGCAGTATTTT CASSLYVGADTQYF
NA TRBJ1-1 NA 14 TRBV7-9 TGTGCCAGCAGTAGGGATGAGTGGGGCACTGAAGCTTTCTTT CASSRDEWGTEAFF
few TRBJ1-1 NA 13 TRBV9 TGTGCCAGCAGCCCAAGTCAGAGAACTGAAGCTTTCTTT CASSPSQRTEAFF
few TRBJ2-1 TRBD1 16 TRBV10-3 TGTGCCATCAGTGAACAAAGGACAGGGGCCTACAATGAGCAGTTCTTC CAISEQRTGAYNEQFF
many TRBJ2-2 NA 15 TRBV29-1 TGCAGCGCGAAATCAGGGTCGGGGAACACCGGGGAGCTGTTTTTT CSAKSGSGNTGELFF
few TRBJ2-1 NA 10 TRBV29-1 TGCAGCGCCTTGAACGCGGGGCAGTTCTTC CSALNAGQFF
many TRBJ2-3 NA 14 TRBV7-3 TGTGCCAGCAGCTTAATGGGGAACACAGATACGCAGTATTTT CASSLMGNTDTQYF
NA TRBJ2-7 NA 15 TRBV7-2 TGTGCCAGCAGCCAGACCGGGACTCCACCTACGGGACAGTACTTC CASSQTGTPPTGQYF
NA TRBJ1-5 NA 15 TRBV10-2 TGCGCCAGCAGTGAGAGTGGGCTAAGCAATCAGCCCCAGCATTTT CASSESGLSNQPQHF
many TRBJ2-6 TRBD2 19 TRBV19 TGTGCCAGTAGTATAGTCGCGGGACTAGCAGCGGCTGGGGCCAACGTCCTGACTTTC CASSIVAGLAAAGANVLTF